The 9 T cell receptor beta chains below come from one sample, sequenced in a study of CD8+CD57+ T cells in acquired aplastic anemia. CDR3 and TCR beta VDJ profiling relied on genomic DNA as the template. Each CDR3 protein is one row after TCRdb ran MiXCR on the reads. This sample carries a few hundred thousand distinct CDR3 sequences, 65% to 80% of them seen once, and the ten largest clones take 4%. The sample was sorted CD4+, CD8+, or CD8+CD57+ T cells (not recorded which) from PBMCs. These receptors were obtained from a human donor in good health, serving as a control.

Details on this clonotype: A much more abundant neighbour one base away suggests this may be a read error. The chain recombines TRBV12-3 or TRBV12-4 with TRBJ1-2; D unresolved. The germline V and J ends were trimmed by 3 bases and 13 bases, with 15 bases remaining between them. There are 12 residues in the CDR3. In DNA, the CDR3 is TGTGCCAGCAGTTTTTACCTAATAAGAAGCACCTTC. This gives the protein CASSFYLIRSTF.

This clonotype was detected many times. V is TRBV2 and J is TRBJ1-1; weak D call: TRBD1 (6 bases). V shed 6 bases and J shed 4 bases, with 15 bases lying between them. Germline-derived CDR1 and CDR2 are SNHLY and FYNNEI. The CDR3 is made up of 14 amino acids. The CDR3 DNA sequence: TGTGCCAGCAGGGCCGGGACAACGAGCACTGAAGCTTTCTTT. Amino acid sequence: CASRAGTTSTEAFF.

This chain connects TRBV20-1 to TRBJ1-2, with TRBD1 identical over 7 bases. CDR1 and CDR2 (germline): DFQATT, SNEGSKA (reference sequence). This CDR3 comprises 13 residues. J was trimmed by 8 bases and V by 6 bases; bases with no gene match: 12. The CDR3 spells CSADMGAQGGYTF. CDR3 coding DNA: TGCAGTGCCGATATGGGAGCACAGGGGGGCTACACCTTC.

As concerns this clonotype: Germline is not matched at one junction end, which may reflect a read error. The rearrangement uses TRBV5-1 and TRBJ2-7, with TRBD2 as a possible D gene (7 bases). The CDR3 is 14 residues long. The germline V gene has CDR1 SGHRS and CDR2 YFSETQ. The CDR3 loop reads CATSMDRGAHEQYF. CDR3 DNA: TGTGCCACCAGCATGGACCGGGGGGCTCACGAGCAGTACTTC.

The chain links TRBV5-1 to TRBJ1-2; D remains ambiguous. Germline-derived CDR1 and CDR2 are SGHRS and YFSETQ. The CDR3 extends over 13 amino acids. V gave up 0 bases and J gave up 10 bases, with 13 bases separating them. CDR3 sequence: CASSLEARYSYTF. The CDR3 DNA is TGCGCCAGCAGCTTGGAGGCCCGGTATTCCTACACCTTC.

Concerning this clonotype: The junction and the germline gene differ at one end; a read error may be behind it. This rearrangement joins TRBV9 to TRBJ2-1, with D perhaps assigned TRBD1 or TRBD2 (5 bases each). The germline CDR1 and CDR2 sequences are SGDLS and YYNGEE. The CDR3 length is 15 residues. The CDR3 nucleotides are TGCGCCAGCAGCTTACAGGATATGAGGGCGGATGAGCAGGTCTTC. Amino acids: CASSLQDMRADEQVF.

The rearrangement joins TRBV20-1 to TRBJ1-1; 7 bases match TRBD1. This CDR3 has 15 amino acids. Unmatched junction bases numbered 12, after V lost 4 bases and J lost 4 bases. Germline V gene lookup returns CDR1 DFQATT and CDR2 SNEGSKA (reference sequence). The CDR3 coding sequence is TGCAGTGCTATGAGGAATTCCGCAGGGGGCACTGAAGCTTTCTTT. It translates to CSAMRNSAGGTEAFF.

A remark on this clonotype: Germline and junction disagree at one end, which may indicate a read error. This chain connects TRBV10-2 to TRBJ1-1, with TRBD1 as a possible D gene (5 bases). CDR1 and CDR2 (germline): WSHSY, SAAADI. This CDR3 region has 13 residues. As DNA, the CDR3 is TGTGCCAGCAGTGTAGCAGGGACCACTGAAGACTTCTTT. It is translated as CASSVAGTTEDFF.

The rearrangement uses TRBV5-1 and TRBJ2-1; a possible D gene is TRBD2 (7 bases). Germline CDR1 SGHRS, CDR2 YFSETQ. The CDR3 extends over 14 amino acids. V lost 3 bases and J 9 bases, leaving 16 bases between the germline ends. The CDR3 nucleotides read TGCGCCAGCAGCTGGTACGGGGGGCCAACTGAGCAGTTCTTC. Its protein is CASSWYGGPTEQFF.